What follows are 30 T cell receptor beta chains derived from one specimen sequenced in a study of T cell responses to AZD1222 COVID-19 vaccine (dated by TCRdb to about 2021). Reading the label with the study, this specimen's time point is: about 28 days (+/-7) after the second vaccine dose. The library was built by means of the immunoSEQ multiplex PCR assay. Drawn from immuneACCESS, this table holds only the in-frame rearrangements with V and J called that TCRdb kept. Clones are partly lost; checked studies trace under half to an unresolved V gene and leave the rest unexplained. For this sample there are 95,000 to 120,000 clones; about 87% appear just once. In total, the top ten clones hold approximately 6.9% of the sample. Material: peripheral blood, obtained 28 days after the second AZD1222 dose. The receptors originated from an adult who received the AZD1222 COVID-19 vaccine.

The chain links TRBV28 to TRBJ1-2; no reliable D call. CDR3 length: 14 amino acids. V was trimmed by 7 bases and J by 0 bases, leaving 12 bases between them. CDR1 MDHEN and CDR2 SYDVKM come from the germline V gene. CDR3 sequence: CASIRAASNYGYTF. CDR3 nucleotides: TGTGCCAGCATTAGGGCCGCGTCTAACTATGGCTACACCTTC.

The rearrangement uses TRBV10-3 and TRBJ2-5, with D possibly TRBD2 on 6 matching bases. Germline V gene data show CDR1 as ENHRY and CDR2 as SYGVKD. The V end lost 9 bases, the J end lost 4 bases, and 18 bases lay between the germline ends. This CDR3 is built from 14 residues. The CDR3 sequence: CAIGQGAGLETQYF. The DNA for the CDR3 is TGTGCCATAGGGCAGGGCGCGGGATTAGAGACCCAGTACTTC.

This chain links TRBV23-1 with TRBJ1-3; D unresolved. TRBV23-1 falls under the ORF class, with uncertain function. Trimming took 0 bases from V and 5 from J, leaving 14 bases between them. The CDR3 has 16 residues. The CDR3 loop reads CASSQSPNGERNTIYF. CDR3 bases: TGCGCCAGCAGTCAATCCCCCAACGGGGAAAGAAACACCATATATTTT.

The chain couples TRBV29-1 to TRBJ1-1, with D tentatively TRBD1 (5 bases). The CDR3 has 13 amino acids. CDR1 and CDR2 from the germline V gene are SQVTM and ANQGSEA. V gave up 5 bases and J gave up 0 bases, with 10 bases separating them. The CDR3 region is CSVLRAMNTEAFF. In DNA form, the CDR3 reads TGCAGCGTTCTCAGGGCCATGAACACTGAAGCTTTCTTT.

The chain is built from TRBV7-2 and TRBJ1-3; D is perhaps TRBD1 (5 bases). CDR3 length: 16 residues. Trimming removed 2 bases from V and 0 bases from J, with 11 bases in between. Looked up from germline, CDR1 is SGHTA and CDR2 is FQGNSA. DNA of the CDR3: TGTGCCAGCAGCTTACGTGGAGGGGACTCTGGAAACACCATATATTTT. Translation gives CASSLRGGDSGNTIYF.

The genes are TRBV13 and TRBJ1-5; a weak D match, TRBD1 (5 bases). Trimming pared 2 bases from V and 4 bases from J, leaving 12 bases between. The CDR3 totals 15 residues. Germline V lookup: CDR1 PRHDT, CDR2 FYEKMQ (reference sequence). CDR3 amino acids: CASSLSRQSNQPQHF. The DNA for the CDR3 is TGTGCCAGCAGCTTATCCCGACAGTCGAATCAGCCCCAGCATTTT.

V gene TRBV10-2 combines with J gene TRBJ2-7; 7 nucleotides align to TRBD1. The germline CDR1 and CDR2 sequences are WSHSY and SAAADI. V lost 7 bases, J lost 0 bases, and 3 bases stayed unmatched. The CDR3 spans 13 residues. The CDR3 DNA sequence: TGCGCCAGCAAGGGGGACAGCTCCTACGAGCAGTACTTC. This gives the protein CASKGDSSYEQYF.

The CDR3 loop reads CSANDEQYF. DNA of the CDR3: TGCAGTGCTAACGACGAGCAGTACTTC. This chain uses TRBV20-1 with TRBJ2-7; D gene uncertain. The germline V gene encodes CDR1 DFQATT and CDR2 SNEGSKA (reference sequence). Trimming left V 4 bases short and J 5 bases short, with 3 bases between. The CDR3 has 9 residues.

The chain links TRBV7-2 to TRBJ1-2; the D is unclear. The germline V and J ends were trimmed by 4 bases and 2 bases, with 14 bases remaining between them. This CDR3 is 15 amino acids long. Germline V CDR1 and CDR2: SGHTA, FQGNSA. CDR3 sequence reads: CASSSLKRFNYGYTF. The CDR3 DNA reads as TGTGCCAGCAGCTCCCTTAAAAGGTTCAACTATGGCTACACCTTC.

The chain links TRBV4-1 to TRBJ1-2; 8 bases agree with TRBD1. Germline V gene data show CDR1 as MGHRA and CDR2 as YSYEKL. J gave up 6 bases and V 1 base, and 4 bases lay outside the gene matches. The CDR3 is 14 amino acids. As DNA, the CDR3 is TGCGCCAGCAGCCAAGGGACAGGGAGACATGGCTACACCTTC. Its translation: CASSQGTGRHGYTF.

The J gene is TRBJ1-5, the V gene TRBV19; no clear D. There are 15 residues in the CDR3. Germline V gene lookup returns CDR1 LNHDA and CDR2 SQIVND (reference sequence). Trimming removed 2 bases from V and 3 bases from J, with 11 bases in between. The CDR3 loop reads CASSIYKDINQPQHF. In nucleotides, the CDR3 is TGTGCCAGTAGTATATATAAGGATATCAATCAGCCCCAGCATTTT.

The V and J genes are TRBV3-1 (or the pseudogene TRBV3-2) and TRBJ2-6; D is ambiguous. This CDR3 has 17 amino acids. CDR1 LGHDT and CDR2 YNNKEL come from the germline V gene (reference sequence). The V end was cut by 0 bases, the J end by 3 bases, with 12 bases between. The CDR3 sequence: CASSQDSWVGGANVLTF. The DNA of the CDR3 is TGTGCCAGCAGCCAAGATTCGTGGGTTGGTGGGGCCAACGTCCTGACTTTC.

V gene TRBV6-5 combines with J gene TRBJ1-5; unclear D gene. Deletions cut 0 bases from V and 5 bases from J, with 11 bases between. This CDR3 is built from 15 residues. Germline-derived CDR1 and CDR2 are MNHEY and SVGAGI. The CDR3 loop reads CASSYSIGLDQPQHF. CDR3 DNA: TGTGCCAGCAGTTACTCGATTGGTCTAGATCAGCCCCAGCATTTT.

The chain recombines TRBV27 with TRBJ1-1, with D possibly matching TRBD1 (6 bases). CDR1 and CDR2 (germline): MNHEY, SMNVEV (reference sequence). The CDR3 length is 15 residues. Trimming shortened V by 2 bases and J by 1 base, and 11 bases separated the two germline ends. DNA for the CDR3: TGTGCCAGCAGTTTAACCCAGGGGAGGAACACTGAAGCTTTCTTT. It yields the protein CASSLTQGRNTEAFF.

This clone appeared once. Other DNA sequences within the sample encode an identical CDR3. The CDR3 region is CASSLVGNTGELFF. The CDR3 coding sequence is TGCGCCAGCAGCTTGGTAGGGAACACCGGGGAGCTGTTTTTT. The rearrangement uses TRBV5-1 and TRBJ2-2; no reliable D call. Germline lookup yields CDR1 SGHRS and CDR2 YFSETQ. V lost 0 bases and J 1 base, leaving 4 bases between the germline ends. This CDR3 spans 14 amino acids.

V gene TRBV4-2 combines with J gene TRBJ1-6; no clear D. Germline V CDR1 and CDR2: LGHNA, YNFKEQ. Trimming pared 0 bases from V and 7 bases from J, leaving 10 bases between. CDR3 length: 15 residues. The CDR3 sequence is CASSQDGGRNSPLHF. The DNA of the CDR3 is TGTGCCAGCAGCCAAGATGGAGGGAGGAATTCACCCCTCCACTTT.

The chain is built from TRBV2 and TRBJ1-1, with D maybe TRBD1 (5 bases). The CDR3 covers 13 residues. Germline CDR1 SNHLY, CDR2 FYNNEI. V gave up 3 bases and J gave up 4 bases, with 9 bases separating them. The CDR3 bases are TGTGCCAGCAGTGAGGGGGGGACCACTGAAGCTTTCTTT. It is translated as CASSEGGTTEAFF.

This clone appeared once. DNA for the CDR3: TGTGCCAGCAGTATCCACAGGTGGGGCACTGAAGCTTTCTTT. This gives the protein CASSIHRWGTEAFF. V is TRBV2 and J is TRBJ1-1; D is possibly TRBD1 (5 bases). This CDR3 contains 14 residues. Germline assignment: CDR1 SNHLY and CDR2 FYNNEI. The ends were cut back, 5 bases at V and 4 bases at J, with 14 bases in the middle. Variable domain in full (rest from reference TRBV2 and TRBJ1-1): EPEVTQTPSHQVTQMGQEVILRCVPISNHLYFYWYRQILGQKVEFLVSFYNNEISEKSEIFDDQFSVERPDGSNFTLKIRSTKLEDSAMYFCASSIHRWGTEAFFGQGTRLTVV.

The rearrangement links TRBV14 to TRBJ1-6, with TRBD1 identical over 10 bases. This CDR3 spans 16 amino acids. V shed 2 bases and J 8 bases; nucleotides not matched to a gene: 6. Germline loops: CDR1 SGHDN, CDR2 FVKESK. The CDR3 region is CASSQLGTGEDSPLHF. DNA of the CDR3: TGTGCCAGCAGCCAACTCGGGACAGGGGAGGATTCACCCCTCCACTTT.

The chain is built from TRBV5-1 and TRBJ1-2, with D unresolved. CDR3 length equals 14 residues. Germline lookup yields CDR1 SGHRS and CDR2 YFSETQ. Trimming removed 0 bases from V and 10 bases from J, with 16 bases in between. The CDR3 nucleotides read TGCGCCAGCAGCTTGGAGACCTACGGCAGGCTCTACACCTTC. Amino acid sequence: CASSLETYGRLYTF.

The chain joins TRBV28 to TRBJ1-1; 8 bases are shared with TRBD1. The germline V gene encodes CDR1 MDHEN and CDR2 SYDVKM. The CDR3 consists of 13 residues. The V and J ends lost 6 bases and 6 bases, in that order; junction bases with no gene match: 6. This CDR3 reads CASSRGQGAEAFF. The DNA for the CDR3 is TGTGCCAGCAGCCGAGGACAGGGCGCTGAAGCTTTCTTT.

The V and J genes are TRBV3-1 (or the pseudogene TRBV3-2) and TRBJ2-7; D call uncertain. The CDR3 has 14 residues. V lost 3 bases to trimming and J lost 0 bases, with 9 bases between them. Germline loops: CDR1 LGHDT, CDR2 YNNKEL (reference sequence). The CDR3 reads CASSHNPSSYEQYF. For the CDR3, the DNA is TGTGCCAGCAGCCACAATCCAAGCTCCTACGAGCAGTACTTC.

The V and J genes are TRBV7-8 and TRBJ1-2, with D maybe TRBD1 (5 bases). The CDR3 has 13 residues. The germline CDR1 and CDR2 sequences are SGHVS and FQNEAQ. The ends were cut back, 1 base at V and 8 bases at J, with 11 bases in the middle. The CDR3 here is CASSLVAGTGYTF. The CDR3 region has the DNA TGTGCCAGCAGCTTAGTAGCAGGGACGGGCTACACCTTC.

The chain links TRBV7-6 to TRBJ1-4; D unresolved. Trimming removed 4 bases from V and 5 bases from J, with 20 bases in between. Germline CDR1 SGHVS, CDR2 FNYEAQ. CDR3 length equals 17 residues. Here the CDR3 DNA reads TGTGCCAGCAGCTCCGAATTAGACCCATGGCCAAATGAAAAACTGTTTTTT. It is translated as CASSSELDPWPNEKLFF.

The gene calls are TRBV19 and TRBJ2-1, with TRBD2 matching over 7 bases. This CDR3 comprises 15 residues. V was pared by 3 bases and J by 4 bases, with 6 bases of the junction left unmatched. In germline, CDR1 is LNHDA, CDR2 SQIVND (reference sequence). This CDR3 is CASSIAGGGYNEQFF. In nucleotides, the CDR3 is TGTGCCAGTAGTATCGCCGGCGGGGGATACAATGAGCAGTTCTTC.

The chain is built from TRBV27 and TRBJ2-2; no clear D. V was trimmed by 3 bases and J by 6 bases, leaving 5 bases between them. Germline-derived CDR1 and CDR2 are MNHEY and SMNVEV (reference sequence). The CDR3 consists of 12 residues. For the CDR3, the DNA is TGTGCCAGCAGTTTTGTCGCCGGGGAGCTGTTTTTT. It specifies CASSFVAGELFF.

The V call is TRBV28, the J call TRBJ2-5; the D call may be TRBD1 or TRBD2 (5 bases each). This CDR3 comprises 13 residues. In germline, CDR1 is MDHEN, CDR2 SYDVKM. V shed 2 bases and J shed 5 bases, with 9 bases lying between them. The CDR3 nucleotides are TGTGCCAGCAGTTTAGAGGGGTGGGAGACCCAGTACTTC. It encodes CASSLEGWETQYF.

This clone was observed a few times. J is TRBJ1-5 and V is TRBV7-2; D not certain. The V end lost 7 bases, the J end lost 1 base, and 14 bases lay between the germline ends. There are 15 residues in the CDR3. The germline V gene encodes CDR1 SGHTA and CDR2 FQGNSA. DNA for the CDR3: TGTGCCAGCACCCCCGTGGCAGTCAGCAATCAGCCCCAGCATTTT. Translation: CASTPVAVSNQPQHF.

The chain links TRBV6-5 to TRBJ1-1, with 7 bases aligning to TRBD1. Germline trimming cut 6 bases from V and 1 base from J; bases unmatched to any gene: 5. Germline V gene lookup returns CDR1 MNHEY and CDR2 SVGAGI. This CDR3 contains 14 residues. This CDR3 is CASRRGTANTEAFF. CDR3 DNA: TGTGCCAGCAGGCGCGGGACAGCGAACACTGAAGCTTTCTTT.

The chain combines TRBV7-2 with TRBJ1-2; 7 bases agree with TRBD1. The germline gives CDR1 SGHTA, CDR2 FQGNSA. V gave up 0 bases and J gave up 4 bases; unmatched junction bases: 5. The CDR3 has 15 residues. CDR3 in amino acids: CASSLAATGIYGYTF. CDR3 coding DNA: TGTGCCAGCAGCTTAGCTGCGACAGGGATCTATGGCTACACCTTC.